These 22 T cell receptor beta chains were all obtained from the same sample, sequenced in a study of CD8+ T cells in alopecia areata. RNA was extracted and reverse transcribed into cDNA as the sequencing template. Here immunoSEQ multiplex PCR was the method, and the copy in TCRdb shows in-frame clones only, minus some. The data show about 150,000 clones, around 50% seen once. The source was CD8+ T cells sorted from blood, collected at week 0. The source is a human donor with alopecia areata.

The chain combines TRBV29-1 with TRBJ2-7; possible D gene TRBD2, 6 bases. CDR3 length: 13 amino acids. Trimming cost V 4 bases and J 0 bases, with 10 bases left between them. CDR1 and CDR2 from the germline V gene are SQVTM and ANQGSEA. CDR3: CSVVGGPSYEQYF. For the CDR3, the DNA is TGCAGCGTTGTGGGGGGACCCTCCTACGAGCAGTACTTC.

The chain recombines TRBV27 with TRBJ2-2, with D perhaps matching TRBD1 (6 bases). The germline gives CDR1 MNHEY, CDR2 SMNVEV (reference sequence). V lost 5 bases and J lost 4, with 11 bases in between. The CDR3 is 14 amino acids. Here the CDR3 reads CASSEQGGTGELFF. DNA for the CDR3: TGTGCCAGCAGTGAACAGGGCGGCACCGGGGAGCTGTTTTTT.

In nucleotides, the CDR3 is TGTGCCAGCGGGCATCAGCCCCAGCATTTT. Protein: CASGHQPQHF. The V call is TRBV6-5, the J call TRBJ1-5; unclear D gene. Looked up from germline, CDR1 is MNHEY and CDR2 is SVGAGI. This CDR3 contains 10 residues. The germline V and J ends were trimmed by 8 bases and 5 bases, with 4 bases remaining between them.

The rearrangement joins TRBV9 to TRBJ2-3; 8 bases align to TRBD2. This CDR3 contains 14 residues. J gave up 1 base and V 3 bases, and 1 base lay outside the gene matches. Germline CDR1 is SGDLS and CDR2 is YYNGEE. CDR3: CASSGSGGTDTQYF. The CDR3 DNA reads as TGTGCCAGCAGCGGTAGCGGGGGCACAGATACGCAGTATTTT.

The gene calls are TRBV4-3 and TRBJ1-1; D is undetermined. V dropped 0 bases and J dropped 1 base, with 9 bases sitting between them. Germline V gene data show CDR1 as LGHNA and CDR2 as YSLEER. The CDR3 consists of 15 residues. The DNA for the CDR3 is TGCGCCAGCAGCCAAGAGGACGGTTCGAACACTGAAGCTTTCTTT. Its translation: CASSQEDGSNTEAFF.

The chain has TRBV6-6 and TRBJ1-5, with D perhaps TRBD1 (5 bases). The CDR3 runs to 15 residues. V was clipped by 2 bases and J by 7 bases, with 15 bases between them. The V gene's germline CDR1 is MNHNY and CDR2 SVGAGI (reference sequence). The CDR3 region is CASSYAGTPKQPQHF. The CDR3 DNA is TGTGCCAGCAGTTACGCCGGGACCCCGAAGCAGCCCCAGCATTTT.

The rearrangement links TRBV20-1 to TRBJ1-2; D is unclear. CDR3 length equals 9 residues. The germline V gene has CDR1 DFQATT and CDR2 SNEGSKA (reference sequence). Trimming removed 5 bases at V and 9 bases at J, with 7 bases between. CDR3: CSAAPSYTF. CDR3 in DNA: TGCAGTGCTGCCCCAAGCTACACCTTC.

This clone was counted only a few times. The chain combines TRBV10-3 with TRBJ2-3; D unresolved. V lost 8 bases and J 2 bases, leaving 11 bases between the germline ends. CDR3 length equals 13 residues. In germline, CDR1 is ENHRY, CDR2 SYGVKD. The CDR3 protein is CAIHQEATDTQYF. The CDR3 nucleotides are TGTGCCATCCACCAGGAAGCCACAGATACGCAGTATTTT.

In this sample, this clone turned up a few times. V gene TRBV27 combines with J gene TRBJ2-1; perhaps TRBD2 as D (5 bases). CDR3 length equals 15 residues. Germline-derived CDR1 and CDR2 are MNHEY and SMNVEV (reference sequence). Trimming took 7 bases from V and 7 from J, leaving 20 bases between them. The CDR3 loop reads CASNLGSLGVNEQFF. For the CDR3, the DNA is TGTGCCAGCAACCTAGGGTCCCTCGGGGTAAATGAGCAGTTCTTC.

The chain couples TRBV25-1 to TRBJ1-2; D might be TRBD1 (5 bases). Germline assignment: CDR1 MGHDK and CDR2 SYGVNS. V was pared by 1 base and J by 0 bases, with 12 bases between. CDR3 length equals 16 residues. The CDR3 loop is CASSEWRDEANYGYTF. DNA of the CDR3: TGTGCCAGCAGTGAATGGCGGGACGAAGCTAACTATGGCTACACCTTC.

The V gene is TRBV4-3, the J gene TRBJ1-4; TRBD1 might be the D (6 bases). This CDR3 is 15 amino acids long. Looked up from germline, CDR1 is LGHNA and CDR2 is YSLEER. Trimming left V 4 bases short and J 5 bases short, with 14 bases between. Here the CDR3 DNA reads TGCGCCAGCAGCCCTAGCCGGGACATAAATGAAAAACTGTTTTTT. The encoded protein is CASSPSRDINEKLFF.

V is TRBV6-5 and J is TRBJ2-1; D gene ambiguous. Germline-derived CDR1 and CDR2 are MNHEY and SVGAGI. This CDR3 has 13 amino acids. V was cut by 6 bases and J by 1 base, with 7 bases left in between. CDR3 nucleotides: TGTGCCAGCAGCTCTATATCCTACAATGAGCAGTTCTTC. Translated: CASSSISYNEQFF.

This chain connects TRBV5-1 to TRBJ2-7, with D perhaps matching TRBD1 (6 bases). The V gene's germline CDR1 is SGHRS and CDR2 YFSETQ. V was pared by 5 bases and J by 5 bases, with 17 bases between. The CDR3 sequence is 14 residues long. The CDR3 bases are TGCGCCAGCAGTGAGGAAACAGGGTTGGACGAGCAGTACTTC. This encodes CASSEETGLDEQYF. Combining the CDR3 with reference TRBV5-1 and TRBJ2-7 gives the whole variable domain KAGVTQTPRYLIKTRGQQVTLSCSPISGHRSVSWYQQTPGQGLQFLFEYFSETQRNKGNFPGRFSGRQFSNSRSEMNVSTLELGDSALYLCASSEETGLDEQYFGPGTRLTVT.

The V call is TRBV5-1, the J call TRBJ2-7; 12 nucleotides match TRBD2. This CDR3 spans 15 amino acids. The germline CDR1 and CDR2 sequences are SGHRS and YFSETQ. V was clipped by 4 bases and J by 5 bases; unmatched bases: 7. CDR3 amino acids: CASSPTTSGGDEQYF. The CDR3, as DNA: TGCGCCAGCAGCCCAACGACTAGCGGGGGAGACGAGCAGTACTTC.

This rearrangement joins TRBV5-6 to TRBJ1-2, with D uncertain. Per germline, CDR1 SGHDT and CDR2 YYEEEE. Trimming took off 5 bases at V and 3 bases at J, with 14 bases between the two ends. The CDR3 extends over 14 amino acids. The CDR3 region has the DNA TGTGCCAGCAGTGATGGGGATTTGTACTATGGCTACACCTTC. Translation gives CASSDGDLYYGYTF.

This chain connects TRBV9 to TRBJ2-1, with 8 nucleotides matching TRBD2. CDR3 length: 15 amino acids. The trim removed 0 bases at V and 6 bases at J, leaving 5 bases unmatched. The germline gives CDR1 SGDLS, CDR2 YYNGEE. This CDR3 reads CASSVAPAGGNEQFF. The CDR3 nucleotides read TGTGCCAGCAGCGTAGCTCCGGCGGGGGGCAATGAGCAGTTCTTC. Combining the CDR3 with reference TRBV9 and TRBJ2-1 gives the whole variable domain DSGVTQTPKHLITATGQRVTLRCSPRSGDLSVYWYQQSLDQGLQFLIQYYNGEERAKGNILERFSAQQFPDLHSELNLSSLELGDSALYFCASSVAPAGGNEQFFGPGTRLTVL.

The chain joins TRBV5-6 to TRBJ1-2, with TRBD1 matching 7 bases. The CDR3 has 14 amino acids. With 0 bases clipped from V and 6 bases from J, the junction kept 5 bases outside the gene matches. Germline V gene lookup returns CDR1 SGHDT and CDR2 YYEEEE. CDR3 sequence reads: CASSLEQGIDGYTF. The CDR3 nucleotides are TGTGCCAGCAGCTTGGAACAGGGGATAGATGGCTACACCTTC.

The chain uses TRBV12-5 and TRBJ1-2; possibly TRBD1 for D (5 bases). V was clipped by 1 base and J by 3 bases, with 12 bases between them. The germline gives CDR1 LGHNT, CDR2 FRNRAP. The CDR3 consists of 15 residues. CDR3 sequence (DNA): TGTGCTAGTGGTTTGGGGCCCGACAGTGACTATGGCTACACCTTC. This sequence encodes CASGLGPDSDYGYTF.

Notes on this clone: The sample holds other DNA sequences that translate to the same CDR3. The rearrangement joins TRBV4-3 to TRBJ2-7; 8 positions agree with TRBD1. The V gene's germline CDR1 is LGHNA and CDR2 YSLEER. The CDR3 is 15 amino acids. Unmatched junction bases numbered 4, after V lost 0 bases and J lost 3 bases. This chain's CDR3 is CASSQDRGPGYEQYF. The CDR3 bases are TGCGCCAGCAGCCAAGACAGGGGGCCGGGCTACGAGCAGTACTTC.

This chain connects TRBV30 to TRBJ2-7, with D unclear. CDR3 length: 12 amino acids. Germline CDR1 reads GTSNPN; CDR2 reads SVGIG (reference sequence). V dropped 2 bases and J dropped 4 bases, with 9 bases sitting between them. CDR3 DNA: TGTGCCTGGAGTTCGGTAGCTTACGAGCAGTACTTC. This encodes CAWSSVAYEQYF.

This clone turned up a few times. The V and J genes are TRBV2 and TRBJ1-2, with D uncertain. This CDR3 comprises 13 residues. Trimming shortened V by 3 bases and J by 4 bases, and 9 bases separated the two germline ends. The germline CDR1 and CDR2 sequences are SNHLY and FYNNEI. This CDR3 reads CASSDTGLYGYTF. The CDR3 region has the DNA TGTGCCAGCAGTGATACCGGACTCTATGGCTACACCTTC.

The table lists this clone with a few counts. The DNA for the CDR3 is TGCAGCGTTGAAGGGGGAGAGAGGACTGAAGCTTTCTTT. Residues: CSVEGGERTEAFF. The J gene is TRBJ1-1, the V gene TRBV29-1; no definite D call. The V end lost 1 base, the J end lost 5 bases, and 11 bases lay between the germline ends. Germline V CDR1 and CDR2: SQVTM, ANQGSEA. This CDR3 has 13 amino acids.